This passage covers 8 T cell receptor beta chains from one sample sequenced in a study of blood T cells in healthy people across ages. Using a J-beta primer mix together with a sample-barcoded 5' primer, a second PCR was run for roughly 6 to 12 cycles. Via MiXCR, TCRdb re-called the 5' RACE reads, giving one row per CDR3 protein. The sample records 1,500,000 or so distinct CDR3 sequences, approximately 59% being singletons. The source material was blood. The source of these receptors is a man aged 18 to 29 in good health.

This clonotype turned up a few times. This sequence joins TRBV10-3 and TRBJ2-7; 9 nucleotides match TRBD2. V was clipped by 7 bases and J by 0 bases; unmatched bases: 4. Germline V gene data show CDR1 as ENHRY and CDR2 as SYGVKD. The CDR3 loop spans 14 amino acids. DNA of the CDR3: TGTGCCATCATGGATAGCGGGGGCTCCTACGAGCAGTACTTC. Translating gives CAIMDSGGSYEQYF.

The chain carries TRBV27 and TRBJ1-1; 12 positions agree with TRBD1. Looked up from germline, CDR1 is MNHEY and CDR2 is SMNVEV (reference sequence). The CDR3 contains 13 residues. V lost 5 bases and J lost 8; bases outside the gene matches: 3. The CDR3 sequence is CASSKGTGGEAFF. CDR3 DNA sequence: TGTGCCAGCAGTAAGGGGACAGGGGGCGAAGCTTTCTTT.

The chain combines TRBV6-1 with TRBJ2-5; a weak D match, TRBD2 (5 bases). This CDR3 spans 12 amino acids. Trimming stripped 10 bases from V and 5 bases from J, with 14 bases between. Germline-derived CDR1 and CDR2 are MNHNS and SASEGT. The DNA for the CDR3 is TGTGCCACGTGTGTTAGCGCGGAGACCCAGTACTTC. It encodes CATCVSAETQYF.

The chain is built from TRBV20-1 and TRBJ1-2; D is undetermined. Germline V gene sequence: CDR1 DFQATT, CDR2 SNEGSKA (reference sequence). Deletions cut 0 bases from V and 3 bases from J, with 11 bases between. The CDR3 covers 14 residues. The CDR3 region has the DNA TGCAGTGCTAGAGATCAGGAAAAGGACTATGGCTACACCTTC. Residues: CSARDQEKDYGYTF.

The CDR3 region has the DNA TGCGCCAGCAGTGAGTGGTTCGGCTCTGGGGCCAACGTCCTGACTTTC. Its translation: CASSEWFGSGANVLTF. The chain links TRBV10-2 to TRBJ2-6; unclear D gene. The CDR3 contains 16 residues. V was pared by 1 base and J by 0 bases, with 7 bases between. Germline values: CDR1 WSHSY, CDR2 SAAADI.

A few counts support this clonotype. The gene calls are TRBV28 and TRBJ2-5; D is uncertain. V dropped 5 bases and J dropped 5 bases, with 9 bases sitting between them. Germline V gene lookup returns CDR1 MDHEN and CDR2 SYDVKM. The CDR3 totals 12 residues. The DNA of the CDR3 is TGTGCCAGCAGTAGGGTTCGGGAGACCCAGTACTTC. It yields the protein CASSRVRETQYF.

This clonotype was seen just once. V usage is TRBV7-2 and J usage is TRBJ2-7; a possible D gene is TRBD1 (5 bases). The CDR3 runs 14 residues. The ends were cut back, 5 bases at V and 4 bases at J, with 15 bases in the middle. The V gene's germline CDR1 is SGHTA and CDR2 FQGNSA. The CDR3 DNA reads TGTGCCAGCAGCACTCAGACAGTCGATTACGAGCAGTACTTC. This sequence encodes CASSTQTVDYEQYF.

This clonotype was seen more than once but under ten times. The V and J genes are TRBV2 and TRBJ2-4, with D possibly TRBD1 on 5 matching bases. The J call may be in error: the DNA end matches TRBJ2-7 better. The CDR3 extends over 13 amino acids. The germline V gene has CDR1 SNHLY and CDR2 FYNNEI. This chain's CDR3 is CASRAGPYYEQYF. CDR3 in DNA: TGTGCCAGCAGAGCAGGGCCTTACTACGAGCAGTACTTC.